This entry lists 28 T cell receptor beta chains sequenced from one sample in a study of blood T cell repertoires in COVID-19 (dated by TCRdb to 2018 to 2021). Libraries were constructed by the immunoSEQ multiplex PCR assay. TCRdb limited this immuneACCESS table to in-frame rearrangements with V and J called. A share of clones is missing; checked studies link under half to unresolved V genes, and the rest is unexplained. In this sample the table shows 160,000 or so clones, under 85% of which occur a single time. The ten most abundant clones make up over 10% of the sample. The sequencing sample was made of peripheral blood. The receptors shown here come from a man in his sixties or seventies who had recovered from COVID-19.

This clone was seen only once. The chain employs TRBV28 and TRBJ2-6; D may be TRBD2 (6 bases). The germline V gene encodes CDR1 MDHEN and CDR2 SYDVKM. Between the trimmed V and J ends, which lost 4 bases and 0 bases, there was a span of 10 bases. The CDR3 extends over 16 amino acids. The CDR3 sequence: CASSSAGISGANVLTF. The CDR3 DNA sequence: TGTGCCAGCAGTTCCGCGGGAATCTCTGGGGCCAACGTCCTGACTTTC.

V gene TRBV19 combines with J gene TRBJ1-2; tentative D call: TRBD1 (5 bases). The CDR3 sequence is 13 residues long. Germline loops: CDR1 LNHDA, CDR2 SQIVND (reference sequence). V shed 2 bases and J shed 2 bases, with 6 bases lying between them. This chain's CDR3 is CASSIKGNYGYTF. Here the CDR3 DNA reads TGTGCCAGTAGTATAAAGGGGAACTATGGCTACACCTTC.

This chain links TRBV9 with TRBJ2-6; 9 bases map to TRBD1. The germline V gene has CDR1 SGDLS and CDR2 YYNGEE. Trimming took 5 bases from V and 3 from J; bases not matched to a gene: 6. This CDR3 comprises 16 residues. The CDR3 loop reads CASSSQGAGGANVLTF. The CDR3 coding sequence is TGTGCCAGCAGTTCACAGGGGGCAGGTGGGGCCAACGTCCTGACTTTC.

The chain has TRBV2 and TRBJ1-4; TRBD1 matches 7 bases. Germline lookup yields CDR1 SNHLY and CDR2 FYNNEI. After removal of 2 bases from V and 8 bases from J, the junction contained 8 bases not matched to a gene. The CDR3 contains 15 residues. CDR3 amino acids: CASSESGDRREKLFF. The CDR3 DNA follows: TGTGCCAGCAGTGAATCGGGGGACAGACGGGAAAAACTGTTTTTT.

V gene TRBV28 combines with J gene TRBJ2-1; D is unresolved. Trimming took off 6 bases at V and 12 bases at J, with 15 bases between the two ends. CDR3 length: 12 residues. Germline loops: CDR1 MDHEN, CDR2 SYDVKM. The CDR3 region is CASRRSSAGQFF. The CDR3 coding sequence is TGTGCCAGCAGACGTTCGTCTGCCGGGCAGTTCTTC.

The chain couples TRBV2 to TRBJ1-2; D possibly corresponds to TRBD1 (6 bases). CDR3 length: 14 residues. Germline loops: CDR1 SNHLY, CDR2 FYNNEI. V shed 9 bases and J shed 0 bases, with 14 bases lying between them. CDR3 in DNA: TGTGCCAGTATTTACAGGGCCTCTAACTATGGCTACACCTTC. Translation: CASIYRASNYGYTF.

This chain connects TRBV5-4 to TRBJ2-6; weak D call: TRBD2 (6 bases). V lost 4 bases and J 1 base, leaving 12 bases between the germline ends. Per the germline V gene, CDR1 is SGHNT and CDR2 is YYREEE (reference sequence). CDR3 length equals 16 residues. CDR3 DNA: TGTGCCAGCAGCGCGGGGATTAATTCTGGGGCCAACGTCCTGACTTTC. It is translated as CASSAGINSGANVLTF.

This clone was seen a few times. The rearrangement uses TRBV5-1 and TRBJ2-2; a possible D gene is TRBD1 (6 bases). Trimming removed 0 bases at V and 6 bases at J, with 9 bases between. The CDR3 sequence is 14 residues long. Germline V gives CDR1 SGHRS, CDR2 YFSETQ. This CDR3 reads CASSLAWGPGELFF. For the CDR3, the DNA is TGCGCCAGCAGCTTGGCATGGGGGCCCGGGGAGCTGTTTTTT.

The CDR3 region is CASSLSGLGLLSYEQYF. DNA for the CDR3: TGTGCCAGCAGTTTATCAGGGTTGGGGCTGCTCTCCTACGAGCAGTACTTC. This sequence joins TRBV27 and TRBJ2-7; tentative D call: TRBD1 (5 bases). The CDR3 covers 17 residues. The V and J ends lost 0 bases and 0 bases respectively, with 15 bases between them. Germline CDR1 is MNHEY and CDR2 is SMNVEV (reference sequence).

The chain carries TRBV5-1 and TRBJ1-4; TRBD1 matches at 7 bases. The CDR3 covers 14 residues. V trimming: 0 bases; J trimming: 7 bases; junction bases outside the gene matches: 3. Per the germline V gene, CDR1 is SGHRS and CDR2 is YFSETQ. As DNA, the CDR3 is TGCGCCAGCAGCTTGGACGGGACAGTTGAAAAACTGTTTTTT. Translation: CASSLDGTVEKLFF.

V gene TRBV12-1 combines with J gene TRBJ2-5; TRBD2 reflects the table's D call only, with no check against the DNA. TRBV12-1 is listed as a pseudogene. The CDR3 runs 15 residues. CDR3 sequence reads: CASSGLAGGQETQYF. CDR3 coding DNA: TGTGCCAGCAGCGGTCTAGCGGGTGGGCAAGAGACCCAGTACTTC.

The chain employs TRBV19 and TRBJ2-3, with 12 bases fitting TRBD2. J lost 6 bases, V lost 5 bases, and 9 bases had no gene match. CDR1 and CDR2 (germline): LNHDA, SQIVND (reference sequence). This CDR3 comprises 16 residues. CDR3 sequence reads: CASSGRLAGVSDTQYF. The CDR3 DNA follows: TGTGCCAGTAGTGGCCGACTAGCGGGAGTTTCGGATACGCAGTATTTT.

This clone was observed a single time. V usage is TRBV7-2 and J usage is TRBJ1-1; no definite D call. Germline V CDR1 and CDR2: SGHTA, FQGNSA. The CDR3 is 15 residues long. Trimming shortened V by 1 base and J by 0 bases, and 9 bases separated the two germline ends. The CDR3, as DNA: TGTGCCAGCAGCTTAGGCCCGGGTATGAACACTGAAGCTTTCTTT. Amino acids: CASSLGPGMNTEAFF.

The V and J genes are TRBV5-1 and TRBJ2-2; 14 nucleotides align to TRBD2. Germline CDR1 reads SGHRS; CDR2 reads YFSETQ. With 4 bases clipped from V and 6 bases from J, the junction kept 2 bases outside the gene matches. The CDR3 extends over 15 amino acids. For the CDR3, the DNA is TGCGCCAGCAGCGAGGGACTAGCGGGAGCCGGGGAGCTGTTTTTT. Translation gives CASSEGLAGAGELFF.

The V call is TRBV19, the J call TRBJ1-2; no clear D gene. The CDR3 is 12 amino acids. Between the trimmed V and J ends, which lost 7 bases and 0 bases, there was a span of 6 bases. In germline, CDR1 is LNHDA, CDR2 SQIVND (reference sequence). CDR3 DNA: TGTGCCAGTATGTCGGCTAACTATGGCTACACCTTC. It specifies CASMSANYGYTF.

CDR3 amino acids: CASSEELAGGLYEQYF. Here the CDR3 DNA reads TGTGCCAGCAGTGAGGAGTTAGCGGGAGGACTCTACGAGCAGTACTTC. The chain uses TRBV2 and TRBJ2-7; 10 bases map to TRBD2. The J segment lost 3 bases and the V segment lost 3 bases, leaving 8 bases of the junction unmatched. The CDR3 loop spans 16 amino acids. Germline V gene sequence: CDR1 SNHLY, CDR2 FYNNEI.

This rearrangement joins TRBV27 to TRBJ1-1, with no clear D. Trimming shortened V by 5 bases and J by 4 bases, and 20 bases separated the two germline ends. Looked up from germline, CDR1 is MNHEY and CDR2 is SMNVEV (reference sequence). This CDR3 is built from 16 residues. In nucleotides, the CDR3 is TGTGCCAGCAGTCCTCTAGAGCGCTTGGGTGGCACTGAAGCTTTCTTT. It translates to CASSPLERLGGTEAFF.

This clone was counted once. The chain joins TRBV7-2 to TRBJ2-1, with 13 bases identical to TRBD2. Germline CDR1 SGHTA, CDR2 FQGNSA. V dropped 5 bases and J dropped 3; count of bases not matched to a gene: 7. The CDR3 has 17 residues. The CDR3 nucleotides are TGTGCCAGCAGCCCGAGGACTAGCGGGAGTGGCTACAATGAGCAGTTCTTC. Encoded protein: CASSPRTSGSGYNEQFF.

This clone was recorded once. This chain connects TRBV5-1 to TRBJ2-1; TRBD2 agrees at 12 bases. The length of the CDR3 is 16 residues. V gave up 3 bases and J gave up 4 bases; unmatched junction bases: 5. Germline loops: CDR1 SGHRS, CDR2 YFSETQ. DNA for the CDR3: TGCGCCAGCAGCTGGGGAGGGACTAGCGGGTACAATGAGCAGTTCTTC. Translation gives CASSWGGTSGYNEQFF.

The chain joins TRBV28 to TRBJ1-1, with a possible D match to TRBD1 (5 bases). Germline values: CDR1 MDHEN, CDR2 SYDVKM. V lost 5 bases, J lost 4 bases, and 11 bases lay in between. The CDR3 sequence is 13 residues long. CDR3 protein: CASSIRVATEAFF. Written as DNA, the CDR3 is TGTGCCAGCAGTATCAGGGTGGCCACTGAAGCTTTCTTT.

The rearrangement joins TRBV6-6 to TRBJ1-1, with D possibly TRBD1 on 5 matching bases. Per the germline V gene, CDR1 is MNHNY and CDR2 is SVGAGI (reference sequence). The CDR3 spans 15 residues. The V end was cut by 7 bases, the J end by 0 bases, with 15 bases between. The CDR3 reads CASTRATGLNTEAFF. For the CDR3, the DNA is TGTGCCAGCACCCGCGCTACAGGTCTGAACACTGAAGCTTTCTTT.

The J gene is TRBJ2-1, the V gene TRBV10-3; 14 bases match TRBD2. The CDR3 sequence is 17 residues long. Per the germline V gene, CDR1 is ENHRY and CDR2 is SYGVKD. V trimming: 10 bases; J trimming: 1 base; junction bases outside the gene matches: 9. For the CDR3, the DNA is TGTGCCACCCTAGGGACTAGCGGGAGTATTTCCTACAATGAGCAGTTCTTC. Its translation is CATLGTSGSISYNEQFF.

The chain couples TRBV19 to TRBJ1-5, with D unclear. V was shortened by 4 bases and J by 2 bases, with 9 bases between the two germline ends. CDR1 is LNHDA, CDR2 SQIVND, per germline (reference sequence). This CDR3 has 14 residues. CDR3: CASSSDTRNQPQHF. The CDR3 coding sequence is TGTGCCAGTAGTAGCGACACCCGCAATCAGCCCCAGCATTTT.

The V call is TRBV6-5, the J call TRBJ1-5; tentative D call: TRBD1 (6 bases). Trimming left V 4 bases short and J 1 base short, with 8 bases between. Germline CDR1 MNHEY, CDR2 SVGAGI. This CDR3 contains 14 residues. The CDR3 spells CASSSGQSNQPQHF. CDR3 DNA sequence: TGTGCCAGCAGTTCCGGACAGAGCAATCAGCCCCAGCATTTT.

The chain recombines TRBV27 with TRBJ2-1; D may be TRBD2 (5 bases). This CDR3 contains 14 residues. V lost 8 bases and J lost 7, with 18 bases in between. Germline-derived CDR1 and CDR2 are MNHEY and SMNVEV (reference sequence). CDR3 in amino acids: CASSTRLALNEQFF. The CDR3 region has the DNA TGTGCCAGCTCCACACGCCTAGCTCTGAATGAGCAGTTCTTC.

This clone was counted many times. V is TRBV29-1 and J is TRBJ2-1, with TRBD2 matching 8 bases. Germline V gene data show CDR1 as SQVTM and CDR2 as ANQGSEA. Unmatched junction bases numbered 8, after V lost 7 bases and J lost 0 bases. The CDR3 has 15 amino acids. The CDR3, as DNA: TGCAGCGCTCTAGCGGGTCGGAGCTCCTACAATGAGCAGTTCTTC. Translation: CSALAGRSSYNEQFF.

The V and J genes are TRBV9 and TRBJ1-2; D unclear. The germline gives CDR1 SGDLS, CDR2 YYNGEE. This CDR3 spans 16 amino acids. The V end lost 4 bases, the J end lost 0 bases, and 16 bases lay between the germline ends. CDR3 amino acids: CASSPRVGASNYGYTF. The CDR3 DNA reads TGTGCCAGCAGCCCTCGGGTGGGTGCGTCTAACTATGGCTACACCTTC.

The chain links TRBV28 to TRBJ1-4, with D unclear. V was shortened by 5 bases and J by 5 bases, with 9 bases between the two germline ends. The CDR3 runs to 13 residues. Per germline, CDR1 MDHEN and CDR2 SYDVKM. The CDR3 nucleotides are TGTGCCAGCAGTGCGGGTGTCAATGAAAAACTGTTTTTT. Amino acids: CASSAGVNEKLFF.